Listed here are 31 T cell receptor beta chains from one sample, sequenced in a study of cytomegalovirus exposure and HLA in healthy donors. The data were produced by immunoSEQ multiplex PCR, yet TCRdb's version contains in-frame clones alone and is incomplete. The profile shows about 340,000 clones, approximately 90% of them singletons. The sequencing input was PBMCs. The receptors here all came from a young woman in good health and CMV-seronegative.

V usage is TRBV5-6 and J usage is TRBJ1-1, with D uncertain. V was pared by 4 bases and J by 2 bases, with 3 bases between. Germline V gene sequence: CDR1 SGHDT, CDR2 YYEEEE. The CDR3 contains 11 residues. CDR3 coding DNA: TGTGCCAGCAGCCTAAACACTGAAGCTTTCTTT. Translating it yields CASSLNTEAFF.

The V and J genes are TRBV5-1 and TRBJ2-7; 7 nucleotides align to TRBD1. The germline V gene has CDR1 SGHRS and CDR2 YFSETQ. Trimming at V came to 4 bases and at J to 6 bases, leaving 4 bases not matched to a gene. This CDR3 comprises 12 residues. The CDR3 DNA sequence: TGCGCCAGCAGCAGCCCAGGGGGCGAGCAGTACTTC. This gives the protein CASSSPGGEQYF. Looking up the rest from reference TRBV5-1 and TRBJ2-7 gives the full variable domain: KAGVTQTPRYLIKTRGQQVTLSCSPISGHRSVSWYQQTPGQGLQFLFEYFSETQRNKGNFPGRFSGRQFSNSRSEMNVSTLELGDSALYLCASSSPGGEQYFGPGTRLTVT.

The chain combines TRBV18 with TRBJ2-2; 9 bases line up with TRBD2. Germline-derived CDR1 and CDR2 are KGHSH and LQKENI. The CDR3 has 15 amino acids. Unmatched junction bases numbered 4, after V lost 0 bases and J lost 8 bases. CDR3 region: CASSPPLAGLGELFF. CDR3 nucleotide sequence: TGTGCCAGCTCACCACCCCTAGCGGGACTTGGGGAGCTGTTTTTT.

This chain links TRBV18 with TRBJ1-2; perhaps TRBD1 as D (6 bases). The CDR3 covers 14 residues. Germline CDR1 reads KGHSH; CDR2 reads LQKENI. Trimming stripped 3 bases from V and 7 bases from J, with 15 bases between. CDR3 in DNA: TGTGCCAGCTCACCGGATGCAGGGGAAGGTGGCTACACCTTC. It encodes CASSPDAGEGGYTF. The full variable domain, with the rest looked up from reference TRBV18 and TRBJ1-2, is NAGVMQNPRHLVRRRGQEARLRCSPMKGHSHVYWYRQLPEEGLKFMVYLQKENIIDESGMPKERFSAEFPKEGPSILRIQQVVRGDSAAYFCASSPDAGEGGYTFGSGTRLTVV.

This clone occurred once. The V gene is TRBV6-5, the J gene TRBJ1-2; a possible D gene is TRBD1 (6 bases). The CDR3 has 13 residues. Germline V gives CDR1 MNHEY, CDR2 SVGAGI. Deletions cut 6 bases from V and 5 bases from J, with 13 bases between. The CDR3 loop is CASRRQDFYGYTF. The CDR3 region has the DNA TGTGCCAGCAGGCGACAGGACTTTTATGGCTACACCTTC.

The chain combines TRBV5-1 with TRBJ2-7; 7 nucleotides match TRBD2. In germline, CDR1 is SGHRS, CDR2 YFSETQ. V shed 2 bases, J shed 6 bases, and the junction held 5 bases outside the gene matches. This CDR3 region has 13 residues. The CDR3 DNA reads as TGCGCCAGCAGCTTTGCGGGAGCACCCGAGCAGTACTTC. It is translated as CASSFAGAPEQYF. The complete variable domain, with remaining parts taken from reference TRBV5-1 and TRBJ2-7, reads KAGVTQTPRYLIKTRGQQVTLSCSPISGHRSVSWYQQTPGQGLQFLFEYFSETQRNKGNFPGRFSGRQFSNSRSEMNVSTLELGDSALYLCASSFAGAPEQYFGPGTRLTVT.

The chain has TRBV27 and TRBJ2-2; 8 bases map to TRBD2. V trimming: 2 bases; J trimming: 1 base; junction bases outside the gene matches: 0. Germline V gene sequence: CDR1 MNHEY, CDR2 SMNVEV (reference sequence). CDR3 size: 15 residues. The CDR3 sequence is CASSLSGRNTGELFF. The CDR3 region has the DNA TGTGCCAGCAGTTTAAGCGGGAGGAACACCGGGGAGCTGTTTTTT.

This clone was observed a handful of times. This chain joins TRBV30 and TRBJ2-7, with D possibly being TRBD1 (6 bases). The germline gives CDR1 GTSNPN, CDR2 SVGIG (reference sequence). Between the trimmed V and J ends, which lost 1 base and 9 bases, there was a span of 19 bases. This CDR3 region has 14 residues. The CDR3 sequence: CAWSELDSGTAQYF. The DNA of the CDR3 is TGTGCCTGGAGTGAATTGGACAGTGGGACCGCGCAGTACTTC. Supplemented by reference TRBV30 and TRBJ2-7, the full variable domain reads SQTIHQWPATLVQPVGSPLSLECTVEGTSNPNLYWYRQAAGRGLQLLFYSVGIGQISSEVPQNLSASRPQDRQFILSSKKLLLSDSGFYLCAWSELDSGTAQYFGPGTRLTVT.

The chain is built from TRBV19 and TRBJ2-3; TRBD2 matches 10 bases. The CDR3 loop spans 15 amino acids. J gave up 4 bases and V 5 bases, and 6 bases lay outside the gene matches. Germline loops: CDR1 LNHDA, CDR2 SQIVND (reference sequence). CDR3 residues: CASSDLAGEPDTQYF. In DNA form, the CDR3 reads TGTGCCAGTAGTGACCTAGCGGGAGAACCAGATACGCAGTATTTT.

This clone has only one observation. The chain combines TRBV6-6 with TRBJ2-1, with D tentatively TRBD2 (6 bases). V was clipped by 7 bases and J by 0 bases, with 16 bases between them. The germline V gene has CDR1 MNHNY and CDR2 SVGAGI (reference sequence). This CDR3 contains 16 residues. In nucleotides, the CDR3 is TGTGCCAGCATTCGGGGAGCGGGCCTCTCCTACAATGAGCAGTTCTTC. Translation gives CASIRGAGLSYNEQFF.

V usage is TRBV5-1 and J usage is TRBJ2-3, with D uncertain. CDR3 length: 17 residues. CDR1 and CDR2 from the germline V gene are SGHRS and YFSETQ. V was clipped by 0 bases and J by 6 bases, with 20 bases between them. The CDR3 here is CASSLASYAAPGDTQYF. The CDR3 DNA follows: TGCGCCAGCAGCTTGGCCTCTTACGCGGCCCCCGGGGATACGCAGTATTTT.

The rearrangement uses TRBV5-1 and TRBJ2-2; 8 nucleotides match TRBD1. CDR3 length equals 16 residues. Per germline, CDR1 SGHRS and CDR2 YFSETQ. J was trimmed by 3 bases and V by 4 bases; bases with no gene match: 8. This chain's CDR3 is CASSPGQEIYTGELFF. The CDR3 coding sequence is TGCGCCAGCAGCCCGGGACAGGAAATTTACACCGGGGAGCTGTTTTTT.

The chain's CDR3 is CASSVGGSEIYEQYF. The CDR3 DNA sequence: TGTGCCAGCAGCGTAGGCGGTAGCGAGATCTACGAGCAGTACTTC. The chain employs TRBV9 and TRBJ2-7; perhaps TRBD2 as D (5 bases). The CDR3 length is 15 residues. Germline-derived CDR1 and CDR2 are SGDLS and YYNGEE. V was trimmed by 0 bases and J by 3 bases, leaving 13 bases between them.

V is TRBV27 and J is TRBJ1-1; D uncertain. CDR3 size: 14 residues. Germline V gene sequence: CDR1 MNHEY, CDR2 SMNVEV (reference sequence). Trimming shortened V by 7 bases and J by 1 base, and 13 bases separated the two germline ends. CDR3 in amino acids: CASTRGDKNTEAFF. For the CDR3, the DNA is TGTGCCAGCACCCGGGGAGATAAGAACACTGAAGCTTTCTTT.

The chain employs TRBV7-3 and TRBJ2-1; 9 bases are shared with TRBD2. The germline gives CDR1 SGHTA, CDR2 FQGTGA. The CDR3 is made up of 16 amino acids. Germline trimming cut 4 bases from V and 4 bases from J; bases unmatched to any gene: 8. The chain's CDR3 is CASSSGLAGIYNEQFF. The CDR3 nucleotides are TGTGCCAGCAGCTCGGGACTAGCAGGGATTTACAATGAGCAGTTCTTC.

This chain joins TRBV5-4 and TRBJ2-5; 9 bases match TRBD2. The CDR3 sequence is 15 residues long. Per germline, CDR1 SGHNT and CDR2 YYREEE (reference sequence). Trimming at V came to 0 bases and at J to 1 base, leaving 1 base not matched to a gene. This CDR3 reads CASSLGLAAQETQYF. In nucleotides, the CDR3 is TGTGCCAGCAGCTTGGGACTAGCGGCCCAAGAGACCCAGTACTTC.

The CDR3 here is CSVTGTNQETQYF. The CDR3 DNA sequence: TGCAGCGTGACAGGGACCAACCAAGAGACCCAGTACTTC. The chain combines TRBV29-1 with TRBJ2-5; TRBD1 matches 7 bases. CDR1 is SQVTM, CDR2 ANQGSEA, per germline. The CDR3 length is 13 residues. Losses at the gene ends were 6 bases for V and 0 bases for J; bases not matched to a gene: 4.

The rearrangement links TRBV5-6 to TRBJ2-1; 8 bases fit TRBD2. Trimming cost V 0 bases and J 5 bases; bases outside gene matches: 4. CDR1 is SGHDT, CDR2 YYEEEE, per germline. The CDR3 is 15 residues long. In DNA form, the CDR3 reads TGTGCCAGCAGCTTGGTCGGGAGGGACAACAATGAGCAGTTCTTC. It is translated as CASSLVGRDNNEQFF.

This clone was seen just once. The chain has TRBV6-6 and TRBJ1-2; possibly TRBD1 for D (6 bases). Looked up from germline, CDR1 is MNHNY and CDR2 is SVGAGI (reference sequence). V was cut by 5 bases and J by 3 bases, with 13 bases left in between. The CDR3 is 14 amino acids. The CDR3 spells CASSDPGEYYGYTF. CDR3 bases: TGTGCCAGCAGTGACCCAGGGGAATACTATGGCTACACCTTC.

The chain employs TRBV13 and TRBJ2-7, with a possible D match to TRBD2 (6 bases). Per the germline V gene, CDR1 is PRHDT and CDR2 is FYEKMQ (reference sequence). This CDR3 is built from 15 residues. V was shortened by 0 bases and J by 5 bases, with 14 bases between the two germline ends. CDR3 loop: CASSLGLLASNEQYF. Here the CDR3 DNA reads TGTGCCAGCAGCTTAGGACTACTAGCTTCCAACGAGCAGTACTTC.

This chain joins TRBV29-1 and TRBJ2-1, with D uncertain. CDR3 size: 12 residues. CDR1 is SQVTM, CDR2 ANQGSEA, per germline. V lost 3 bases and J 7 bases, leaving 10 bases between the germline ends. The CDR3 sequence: CSVDDNGNEQFF. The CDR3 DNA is TGCAGCGTTGACGACAATGGGAATGAGCAGTTCTTC.

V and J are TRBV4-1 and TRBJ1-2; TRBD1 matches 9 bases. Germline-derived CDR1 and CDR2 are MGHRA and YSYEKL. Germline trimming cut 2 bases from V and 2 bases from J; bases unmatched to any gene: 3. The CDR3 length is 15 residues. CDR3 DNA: TGCGCCAGCAGCCAATCCGGGACAGGGAACTATGGCTACACCTTC. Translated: CASSQSGTGNYGYTF.

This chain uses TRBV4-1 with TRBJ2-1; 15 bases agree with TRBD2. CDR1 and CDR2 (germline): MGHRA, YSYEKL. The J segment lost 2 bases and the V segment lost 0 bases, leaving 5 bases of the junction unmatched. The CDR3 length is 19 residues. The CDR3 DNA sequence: TGCGCCAGCAGCCAAGAAGGGACTAGCGGGAGGCTAACCTACAATGAGCAGTTCTTC. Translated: CASSQEGTSGRLTYNEQFF.

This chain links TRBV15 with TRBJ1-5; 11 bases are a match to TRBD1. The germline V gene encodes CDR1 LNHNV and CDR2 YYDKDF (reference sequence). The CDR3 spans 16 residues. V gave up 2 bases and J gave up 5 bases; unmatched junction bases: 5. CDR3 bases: TGTGCCACCAGCAGAACCGGGACAGGGGGGGATCAGCCCCAGCATTTT. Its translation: CATSRTGTGGDQPQHF.

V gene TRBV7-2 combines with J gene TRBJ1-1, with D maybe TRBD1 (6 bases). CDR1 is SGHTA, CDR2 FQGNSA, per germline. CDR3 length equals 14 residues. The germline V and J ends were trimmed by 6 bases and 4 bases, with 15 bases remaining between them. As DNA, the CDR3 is TGTGCCAGCAGGCCCACAGGGAGGGGCACTGAAGCTTTCTTT. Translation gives CASRPTGRGTEAFF.

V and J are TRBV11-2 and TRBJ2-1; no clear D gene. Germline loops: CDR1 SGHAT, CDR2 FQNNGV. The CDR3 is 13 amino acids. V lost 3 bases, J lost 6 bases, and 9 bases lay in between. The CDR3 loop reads CASSLRNPNEQFF. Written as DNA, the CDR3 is TGTGCCAGCAGCTTGAGAAACCCCAATGAGCAGTTCTTC.

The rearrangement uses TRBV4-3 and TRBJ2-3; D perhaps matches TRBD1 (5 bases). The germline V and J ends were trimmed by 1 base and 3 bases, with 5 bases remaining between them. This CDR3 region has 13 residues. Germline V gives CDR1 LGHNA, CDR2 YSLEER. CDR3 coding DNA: TGCGCCAGCAGCCAAGCAGGGACAGATACGCAGTATTTT. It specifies CASSQAGTDTQYF.

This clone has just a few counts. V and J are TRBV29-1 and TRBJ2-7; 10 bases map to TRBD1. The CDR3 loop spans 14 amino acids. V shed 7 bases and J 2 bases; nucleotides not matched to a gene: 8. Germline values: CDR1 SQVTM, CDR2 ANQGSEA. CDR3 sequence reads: CSARAGTGAYEQYF. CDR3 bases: TGCAGCGCGAGAGCCGGGACAGGGGCCTACGAGCAGTACTTC.

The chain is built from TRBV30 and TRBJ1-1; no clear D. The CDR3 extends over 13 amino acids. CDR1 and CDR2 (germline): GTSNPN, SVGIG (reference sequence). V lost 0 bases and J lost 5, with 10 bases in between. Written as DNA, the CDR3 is TGTGCCTGGAGTGTATCTCCAGGTACTGAAGCTTTCTTT. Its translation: CAWSVSPGTEAFF.

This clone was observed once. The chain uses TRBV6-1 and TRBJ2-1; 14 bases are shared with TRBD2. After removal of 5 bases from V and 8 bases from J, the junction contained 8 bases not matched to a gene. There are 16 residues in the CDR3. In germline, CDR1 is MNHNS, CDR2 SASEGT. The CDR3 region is CASSQGLAGGRDEQFF. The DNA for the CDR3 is TGTGCCAGCAGTCAAGGACTAGCGGGAGGTCGGGATGAGCAGTTCTTC.

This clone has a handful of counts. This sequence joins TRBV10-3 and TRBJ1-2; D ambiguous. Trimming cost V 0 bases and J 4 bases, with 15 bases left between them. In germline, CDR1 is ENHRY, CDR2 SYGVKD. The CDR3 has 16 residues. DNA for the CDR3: TGTGCCATCAGTGAGTCGACCGCAGGAGGAAGCTATGGCTACACCTTC. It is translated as CAISESTAGGSYGYTF.